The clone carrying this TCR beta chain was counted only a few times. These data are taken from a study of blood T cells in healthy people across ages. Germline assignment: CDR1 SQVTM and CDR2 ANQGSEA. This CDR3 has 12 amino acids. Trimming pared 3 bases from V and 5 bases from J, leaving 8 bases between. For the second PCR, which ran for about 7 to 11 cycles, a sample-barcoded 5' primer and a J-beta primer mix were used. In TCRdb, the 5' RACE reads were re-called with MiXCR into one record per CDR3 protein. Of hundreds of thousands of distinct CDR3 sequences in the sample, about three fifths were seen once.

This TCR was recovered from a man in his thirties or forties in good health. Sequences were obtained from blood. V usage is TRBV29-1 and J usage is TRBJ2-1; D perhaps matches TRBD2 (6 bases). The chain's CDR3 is CSVDGLHNEQFF. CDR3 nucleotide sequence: TGCAGCGTTGATGGACTACACAATGAGCAGTTCTTC.